This entry is about one T cell receptor beta chain. The antigen remains unidentified. Use of 60 Vbeta and 13 Jbeta primers characterized the PCR. The repertoire was sequenced with immunoSEQ multiplex PCR; TCRdb's copy has only in-frame clones and lacks some. The data contain 130,000 or so clones, 70% to 75% of them singletons. The sample comes from a study of cytomegalovirus exposure and HLA in healthy donors. At the level of the study: There were 88 million or so unique TCRs (from HLA-typed donors) in an early data release.

Study-level findings and limits: A later analysis linked a missense DCLRE1C variant to TCR beta V- and J-gene trimming. Segments of the TCR beta V type were, in most cases, productive about 87% or about 30% of the time in an earlier analysis. Some TCR beta chains (164 of them) were listed as cytomegalovirus-associated.

The TCR was taken from a woman aged 40 to 50 in good health and CMV-seropositive. Sequenced input: PBMCs.

The CDR3: CASSPRDNVWGNQPQHF. The CDR3 nucleotides read TGCGCCAGCAGCCCCCGGGACAACGTCTGGGGCAATCAGCCCCAGCATTTT. The J gene is TRBJ1-5, the V gene TRBV4-1, with a possible D match to TRBD1 (6 bases). The CDR3 consists of 17 residues. V lost 4 bases, J lost 2 bases, and 18 bases lay in between. The germline gives CDR1 MGHRA, CDR2 YSYEKL.